This T cell receptor (beta chain) was profiled in a study of blood T cell repertoires in COVID-19. Study overall: The United States, Italy and Spain supplied acute and convalescent COVID-19 samples.

The table came from immunoSEQ multiplex PCR; TCRdb's copy has only in-frame clones and leaves some out. The top ten hold approximately 6.3% of the sample, which has under 300,000 clones, around four fifths seen once. Sample: peripheral blood. This clonotype was obtained from a woman in her sixties with active or convalescent COVID-19.

CDR3 protein: CASGRTSRSYNEQFF. The CDR3 nucleotides are TGTGCCAGCGGGAGGACTAGCCGCTCCTACAATGAGCAGTTCTTC. The chain couples TRBV18 to TRBJ2-1; TRBD2 matches 8 bases. The V gene's germline CDR1 is KGHSH and CDR2 LQKENI. The CDR3 extends over 15 amino acids. The V gene end was trimmed by 8 bases and the J gene end by 0 bases; junction bases not matched to a gene: 6.